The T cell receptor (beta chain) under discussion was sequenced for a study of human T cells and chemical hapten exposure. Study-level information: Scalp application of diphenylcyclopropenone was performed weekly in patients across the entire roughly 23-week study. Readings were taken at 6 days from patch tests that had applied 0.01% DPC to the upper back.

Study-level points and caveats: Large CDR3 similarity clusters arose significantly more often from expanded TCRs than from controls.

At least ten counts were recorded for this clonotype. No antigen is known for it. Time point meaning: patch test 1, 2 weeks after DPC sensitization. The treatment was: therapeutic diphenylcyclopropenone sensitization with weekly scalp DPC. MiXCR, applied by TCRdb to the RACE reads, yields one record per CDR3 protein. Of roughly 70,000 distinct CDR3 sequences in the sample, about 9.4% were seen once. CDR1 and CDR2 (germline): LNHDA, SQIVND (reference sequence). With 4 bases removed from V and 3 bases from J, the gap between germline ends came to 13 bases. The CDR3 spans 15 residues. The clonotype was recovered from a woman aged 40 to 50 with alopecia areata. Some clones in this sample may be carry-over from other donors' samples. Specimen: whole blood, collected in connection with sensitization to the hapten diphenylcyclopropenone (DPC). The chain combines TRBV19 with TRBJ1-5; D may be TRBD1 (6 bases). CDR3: CASSTVQGFNQPQHF. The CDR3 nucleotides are TGTGCCAGTAGTACGGTACAGGGCTTCAATCAGCCCCAGCATTTT.